The rows below give T cell receptor beta chains drawn from one sample of a study of post-analysis software for immune sequencing data. TCRdb recomputed calls from the PCR reads with MiXCR, one row per CDR3 protein. The table records 820,000 or so distinct CDR3 sequences, about 50% of them present only once. Sequenced: blood. All receptors derive from a girl aged 5-17 years with multiple sclerosis. Each CDR3 is given without its conserved first and last residue.

TRBJ2-7 | TRBV5-5 | ASSPGTGSEQY
TRBJ2-1 | TRBV11-2 | ASSLIKSGAQNEQF
TRBJ2-7 | TRBV12-3/TRBV12-4 | ASSPRNQIISSYEQY
TRBJ1-1 | TRBV20-1 | SARDVRQSNTEAF
TRBJ2-7 | TRBV7-8 | ASSSGIQTGLYEQY
TRBJ1-5 | TRBV10-3 | AISAGPASNQPQH
TRBJ2-7 | TRBV5-1 | ASSFQTGTDEQY
TRBJ1-2 | TRBV7-3 | ASSLPSGDGYT
TRBJ2-5 | TRBV7-6 | ASSFATSGMETQY
TRBJ2-1 | TRBV10-3 | AISLGTDNEQF
TRBJ2-5 | TRBV29-1 | SVRSGSIPIETQY
TRBJ2-3 | TRBV29-1 | SVNSQGARGDTQY
TRBJ2-5 | TRBV20-1 | SARGFAQETQY
TRBJ2-7 | TRBV29-1 | SGAGTGGDYEQY
TRBJ2-7 | TRBV7-8 | ASSQIGTPHEQY
TRBJ2-1 | TRBV20-1 | SASRGPDYNEQF
TRBJ1-4 | TRBV5-1 | ASSLEQGSPNEKLF
TRBJ2-5 | TRBV20-1 | SARARRETQY
TRBJ2-3 | TRBV5-1 | ASSLAGTGAHADTQY
TRBJ2-6 | TRBV12-3/TRBV12-4 | ASSLRESGANVLT
TRBJ2-7 | TRBV9 | ASSVQGFGETHY
TRBJ1-4 | TRBV6-5 | ASSSNVALNEKLF
TRBJ2-3 | TRBV20-1 | SATKGTSQGDTQY
TRBJ2-5 | TRBV20-1 | SARGAGGGKETQY
TRBJ2-7 | TRBV29-1 | SVEKQDNYEQY
TRBJ1-2 | TRBV2 | ASSEADRNYGHT
TRBJ2-1 | TRBV5-1 | ASSFWSLGRSSGSLYNEQF
TRBJ2-7 | TRBV6-1 | ASSPYVNWEQY
TRBJ2-7 | TRBV10-3 | AIRVALAGNYEQY
TRBJ2-7 | TRBV6-5 | ASSYHAQGLGYEQY
TRBJ2-1 | TRBV12-3/TRBV12-4 | ASRGGLAVNEQF
TRBJ2-3 | TRBV4-1 | ASSQDSQLPDTQY
TRBJ2-3 | TRBV7-2 | ASSPLAGAATDTQY
TRBJ2-1 | TRBV27 | ASSGGRRRSDNEQF
TRBJ2-1 | TRBV3-1 | ASSPLRGSNNEQF
TRBJ2-3 | TRBV5-1 | ASSSTYNTDEQY
TRBJ2-7 | TRBV15 | ATSNTTERAYEQY
TRBJ2-3 | TRBV29-1 | SGLVGLAFGTQY
TRBJ2-2 | TRBV27 | ASSLLGANTGELF
TRBJ2-6 | TRBV29-1 | SVVQGAPGANVLT
TRBJ2-7 | TRBV6-5 | ASSALAPSPYGQY
TRBJ2-7 | TRBV7-3 | ASSPGIRDEQY
TRBJ2-6 | TRBV14 | ASSPIDRLLSGANVLT
TRBJ2-7 | TRBV7-9 | ASSHYLAGEEQY
TRBJ2-5 | TRBV20-1 | SARDRRQAEETQY
. | TRBV5-1 | ASSLGLAGVLSTEQY
TRBJ2-7 | TRBV6-2/TRBV6-3 | ASSYSGAGNPYEQY